Presented here are 6 T cell receptor beta chains from one specimen sequenced in a study of blood T cells in healthy people across ages. The use of a sample-barcoded 5' primer and a J-beta primer mix characterized a second PCR of roughly 7 to 11 cycles. TCRdb reprocessed the 5' RACE reads via MiXCR and lists one record per CDR3 protein. Of hundreds of thousands of distinct CDR3 sequences detected, 40% to 45% appear once; the ten largest clones hold 25% to 35%. Material for sequencing was blood. All receptors derive from a man at least 80 years old in good health.

The chain is built from TRBV7-8 and TRBJ1-5; possible D gene TRBD1, 5 bases. The V gene's germline CDR1 is SGHVS and CDR2 FQNEAQ. The ends were cut back, 4 bases at V and 5 bases at J, with 12 bases in the middle. The CDR3 has 14 residues. This CDR3 is CASSSGGAYQPQHF. In DNA form, the CDR3 reads TGTGCCAGCAGCTCTGGAGGGGCGTATCAGCCCCAGCATTTT. Variable domain in full (rest from reference TRBV7-8 and TRBJ1-5): GAGVSQSPRYKVAKRGQDVALRCDPISGHVSLFWYQQALGQGPEFLTYFQNEAQLDKSGLPSDRFFAERPEGSVSTLKIQRTQQEDSAVYLCASSSGGAYQPQHFGDGTRLSIL.

The rearrangement uses TRBV7-2 and TRBJ2-7; D unclear. The DNA end favors TRBJ2-1, so the J call may be wrong. The CDR3 has 15 residues. The germline gives CDR1 SGHTA, CDR2 FQGNSA. CDR3 nucleotides: TGTGCCAGCAGCTCCCCTCTGGGCGTATCCTACGAGCAGTTCTTC. Protein: CASSSPLGVSYEQFF.

The chain uses TRBV2 and TRBJ2-3; D gene unclear. Trimming shortened V by 11 bases and J by 0 bases, and 12 bases separated the two germline ends. The CDR3 is 13 amino acids. Germline CDR1 is SNHLY and CDR2 is FYNNEI. CDR3 sequence reads: CAHLPTSTDTQYF. The CDR3 region has the DNA TGTGCCCACCTACCCACTAGCACAGATACGCAGTATTTT. Full variable domain (rest looked up from reference TRBV2 and TRBJ2-3): EPEVTQTPSHQVTQMGQEVILRCVPISNHLYFYWYRQILGQKVEFLVSFYNNEISEKSEIFDDQFSVERPDGSNFTLKIRSTKLEDSAMYFCAHLPTSTDTQYFGPGTRLTVL.

This clonotype was seen a handful of times. This chain joins TRBV18 and TRBJ1-4, with no clear D. Between the trimmed V and J ends, which lost 3 bases and 4 bases, there was a span of 9 bases. There are 14 residues in the CDR3. Germline V gene lookup returns CDR1 KGHSH and CDR2 LQKENI. The CDR3 spells CASSPDGVNEKLFF. The CDR3 coding sequence is TGTGCCAGCTCACCCGACGGGGTTAATGAAAAACTGTTTTTT.

V is TRBV12-1 and J is TRBJ2-3; the table names TRBD2, a call not compared with the DNA. TRBV12-1 is a pseudogene. The CDR3 has 18 residues. CDR3 loop: CASSPCFCFGPYTDTQYF. CDR3 sequence (DNA): TGTGCCAGCAGCCCGTGCTTTTGTTTCGGGCCGTACACAGATACGCAGTATTTT.

The rearrangement joins TRBV4-3 to TRBJ2-2; D possibly matches TRBD1 or TRBD2 (5 bases each). Trimming stripped 3 bases from V and 3 bases from J, with 11 bases between. The CDR3 sequence is 15 residues long. CDR1 is LGHNA, CDR2 YSLEER, per germline. The CDR3, as DNA: TGCGCCAGCAGCCATGGGGGAAGAGACACCGGGGAGCTGTTTTTT. Protein product: CASSHGGRDTGELFF.